This T cell receptor beta chain was documented in a study of identical twins. This clonotype has only a few counts. CDR3 size: 14 residues. The V segment lost 6 bases and the J segment 6 bases; nucleotides outside the gene matches: 10. CDR1 DFQATT and CDR2 SNEGSKA come from the germline V gene (reference sequence). TCRdb reanalysed the 5' RACE reads using MiXCR and keeps one entry per CDR3 protein. The sample lists more than 200,000 distinct CDR3 sequences, over 13% seen once, with approximately 10% in the top ten. Healthy Caucasians, and only they, were the donors. Sequenced input: memory (CD45RO+) T cells sorted from blood. The chain links TRBV20-1 to TRBJ2-7; the match to TRBD2 covers 11 bases. This clonotype was obtained from a woman aged 18 to 35 in good health. CDR3 amino acids: CSASSGGAFGEQYF. The CDR3 DNA follows: TGCAGTGCAAGTAGCGGGGGGGCCTTCGGCGAGCAGTACTTC.